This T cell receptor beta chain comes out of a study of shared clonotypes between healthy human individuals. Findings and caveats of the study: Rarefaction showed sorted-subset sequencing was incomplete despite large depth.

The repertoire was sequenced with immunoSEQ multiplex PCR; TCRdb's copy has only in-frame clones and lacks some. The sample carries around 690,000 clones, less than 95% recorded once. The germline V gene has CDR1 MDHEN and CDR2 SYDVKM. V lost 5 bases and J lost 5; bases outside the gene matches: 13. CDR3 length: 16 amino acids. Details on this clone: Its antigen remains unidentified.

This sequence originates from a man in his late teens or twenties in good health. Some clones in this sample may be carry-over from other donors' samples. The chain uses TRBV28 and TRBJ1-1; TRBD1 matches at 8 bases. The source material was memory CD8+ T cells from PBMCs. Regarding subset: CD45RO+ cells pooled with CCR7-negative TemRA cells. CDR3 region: CASSPQTGGLWTEAFF. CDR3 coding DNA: TGTGCCAGCAGTCCCCAAACAGGGGGTCTTTGGACTGAAGCTTTCTTT.